Listed below are T cell receptor beta chains from one sample, sequenced in a study of T cell repertoires in cytomegalovirus infection. TCRdb re-called the reads with MiXCR, one entry per CDR3 protein. The data show nearly 650,000 distinct CDR3 sequences, 20% to 25% seen once. The specimen was CD8+ T cells from PBMCs. These receptors were obtained from a human donor in good health (CMV status not recorded). Some clones in this sample may be carry-over from other donors' samples. Both conserved end residues are part of each CDR3. A D gene is named only where the DNA matches it firmly. Some rows have no size entry. The others give once, few or many, or a class for an expanded clone.

J | size | D | V | CDR3 | DNA
TRBJ2-1 | once | - | TRBV4-1 | CASSQEGPGTAVSDEQFF | TGCGCCAGCAGCCAAGAGGGCCCCGGGACCGCCGTATCCGATGAGCAGTTCTTC
TRBJ2-1 | many | - | TRBV7-2 | CASSWGGQDFDNEQFF | TGTGCCAGCAGCTGGGGGGGACAGGATTTCGACAATGAGCAGTTCTTC
TRBJ2-3 | few | - | TRBV5-5 | CASSLVGSADTQYF | TGTGCCAGCAGCTTGGTCGGTTCCGCAGATACGCAGTATTTT
TRBJ2-2 | - | - | TRBV28 | CASRPGVETGELFF | TGTGCCAGCAGGCCCGGGGTGGAGACCGGGGAGCTGTTTTTT
TRBJ1-5 | many | TRBD1 | TRBV7-6 | CASSLGRQGIQPQHF | TGTGCCAGCAGCTTAGGTAGACAGGGGATTCAGCCCCAGCATTTT
TRBJ1-1 | few | - | TRBV10-3 | CAISEPSNTEAFF | TGTGCCATCAGTGAGCCCTCGAACACTGAAGCTTTCTTT
TRBJ1-2 | - | TRBD1 | TRBV6-1 | CASSERWQGAIYGYTF | TGTGCCAGCAGTGAACGGTGGCAGGGGGCAATCTATGGCTACACCTTC
TRBJ2-3 | - | - | TRBV20-1 | CSATDTTDTQYF | TGCAGTGCAACCGACACCACAGATACGCAGTATTTT
TRBJ1-6 | - | - | TRBV15 | CATSRSRTSNSPLHF | TGTGCCACCAGCAGGTCCAGGACGTCTAATTCACCCCTCCACTTT
TRBJ2-7 | - | TRBD1 | TRBV7-9 | CASSSTGTDPPWGEQYF | TGTGCCAGCAGCTCCACCGGGACAGACCCCCCATGGGGGGAGCAGTACTTC
TRBJ1-3 | once | - | TRBV4-1 | CASSQDGTSRNTIYF | TGCGCCAGCAGCCAGGACGGGACCTCTAGAAACACCATATATTTT
TRBJ1-6 | few | TRBD1 | TRBV7-8 | CASSATGGAYNSPLHF | TGTGCCAGCAGCGCCACAGGGGGGGCCTATAATTCACCCCTCCACTTT
TRBJ1-2 | - | - | TRBV6-6 | CASSYSVEPNYGYTF | TGTGCCAGCAGTTACTCTGTAGAACCTAACTATGGCTACACCTTC
TRBJ1-2 | few | - | TRBV29-1 | CTTPDYNYGYTF | TGCACCACCCCCGACTATAACTATGGCTACACCTTC
TRBJ2-1 | many | - | TRBV7-2 | CASSFPGTGRFF | TGTGCCAGCAGCTTCCCGGGCACAGGGCGGTTCTTC
TRBJ2-1 | few | - | TRBV7-3 | CASSSSLGAYEQFF | TGTGCCAGCAGCTCTAGCCTTGGGGCTTATGAGCAGTTCTTC
TRBJ2-4 | many | TRBD1 | TRBV28 | CASRPRQGDIQYF | TGTGCCAGCAGACCTCGACAGGGAGACATTCAGTACTTC
TRBJ2-7 | - | - | TRBV6-6 | CASSYSVGGSYEQYF | TGTGCCAGCAGTTACTCTGTCGGAGGCTCCTACGAGCAGTACTTC
TRBJ2-3 | many | - | TRBV6-1 | CASSEAEGRGGDTQYF | TGTGCCAGCAGTGAAGCAGAGGGCCGAGGAGGAGATACGCAGTATTTT
TRBJ1-1 | - | TRBD1 | TRBV3-1 | CASSHGQVNTEAFF | TGTGCCAGCAGCCACGGACAGGTGAACACTGAAGCTTTCTTT
TRBJ2-1 | - | - | TRBV6-2/TRBV6-3 | CASSADAYPQFF | TGTGCCAGCAGTGCGGACGCCTACCCCCAGTTCTTC